This T cell receptor beta chain is from a study of T cell responses to AZD1222 COVID-19 vaccine. Study outcomes and limitations: The number of AZD1222 recipients seropositive at baseline was only 5 to 7. Vaccine-associated CD4 TCRs ranged over spike, dominating at 160-218 and 743-854.

Method: immunoSEQ multiplex PCR; TCRdb's copy keeps in-frame clones and lacks some. The table lists about 150,000 clones, 90% to 95% of them singletons, with approximately 2.9% in the top ten. The V gene's germline CDR1 is MNHEY and CDR2 SMNVEV (reference sequence). J gave up 1 base and V 3 bases, and 8 bases lay outside the gene matches. The CDR3 sequence is 16 residues long. This clone turned up a few times. What it binds is not known. The chain couples TRBV27 to TRBJ1-2, with 7 bases that match TRBD1. The source is an adult in good health. The sequencing used peripheral blood, collected on day 0 of MenACWY control vaccination. CDR3 coding DNA: TGTGCCAGCAGTTTCGGCCCAGGGGGGTTTAACTATGGCTACACCTTC. It translates to CASSFGPGGFNYGYTF.